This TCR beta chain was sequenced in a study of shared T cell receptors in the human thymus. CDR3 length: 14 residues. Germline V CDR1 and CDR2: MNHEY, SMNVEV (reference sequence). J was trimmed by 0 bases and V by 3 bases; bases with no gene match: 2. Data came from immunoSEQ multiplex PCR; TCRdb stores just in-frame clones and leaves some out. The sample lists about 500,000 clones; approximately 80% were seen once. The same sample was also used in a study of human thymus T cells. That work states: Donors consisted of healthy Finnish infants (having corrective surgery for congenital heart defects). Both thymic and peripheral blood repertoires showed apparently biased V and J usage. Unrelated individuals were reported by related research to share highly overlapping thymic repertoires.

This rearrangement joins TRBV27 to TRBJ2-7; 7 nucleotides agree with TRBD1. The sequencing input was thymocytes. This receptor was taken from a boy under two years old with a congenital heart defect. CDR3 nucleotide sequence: TGTGCCAGCAGTTTCGGGACAGCCTCCTACGAGCAGTACTTC. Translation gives CASSFGTASYEQYF.